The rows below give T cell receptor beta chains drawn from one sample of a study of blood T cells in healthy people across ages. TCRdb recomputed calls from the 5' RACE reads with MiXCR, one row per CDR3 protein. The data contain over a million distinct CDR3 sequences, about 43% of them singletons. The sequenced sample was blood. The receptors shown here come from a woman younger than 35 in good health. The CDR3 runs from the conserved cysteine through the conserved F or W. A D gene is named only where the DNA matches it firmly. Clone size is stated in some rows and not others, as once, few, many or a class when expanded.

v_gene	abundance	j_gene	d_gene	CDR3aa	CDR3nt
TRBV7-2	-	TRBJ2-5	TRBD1	CASSPTHGQVIGETQYF	TGTGCCAGCAGCCCCACCCATGGACAGGTTATAGGGGAGACCCAGTACTTC
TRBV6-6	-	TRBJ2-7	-	CASRNAGSYEQYF	TGTGCCAGCAGGAATGCAGGTTCCTACGAGCAGTACTTC
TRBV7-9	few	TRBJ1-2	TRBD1	CASSGRGQDRDGYTF	TGTGCCAGCAGCGGGAGGGGGCAAGACAGGGATGGCTACACCTTC
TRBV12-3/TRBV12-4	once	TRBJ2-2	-	CASSLRTGGAGELFF	TGTGCCAGCAGTTTGCGGACAGGAGGGGCCGGGGAGCTGTTTTTT
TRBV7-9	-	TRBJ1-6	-	CASSLAGGGYSPLHF	TGTGCCAGCAGCTTAGCTGGTGGGGGGTATTCACCCCTCCACTTT
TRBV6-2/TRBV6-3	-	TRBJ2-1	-	CASSYSIWRTLGNEQFF	TGTGCCAGCAGTTACTCGATTTGGCGGACCTTGGGGAATGAGCAGTTCTTC
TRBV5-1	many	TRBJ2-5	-	CASSLEQETQYF	TGCGCCAGCAGCTTGGAGCAAGAGACCCAGTACTTC
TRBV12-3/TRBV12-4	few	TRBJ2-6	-	CASSPTRGRGANVLTF	TGTGCCAGCAGTCCCACAAGAGGACGTGGGGCCAACGTCCTGACTTTC
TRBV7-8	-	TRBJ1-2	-	CASSPIRGAYCGYTF	TGTGCCAGCAGCCCGATACGGGGGGCGTACTGTGGCTACACCTTC
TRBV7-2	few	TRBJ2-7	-	CASSLPETGYEQYF	TGTGCCAGCAGCTTACCCGAAACGGGCTACGAGCAGTACTTC
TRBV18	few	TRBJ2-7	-	CASSPQLSGGSSYEQYF	TGTGCCAGCTCACCACAACTGAGTGGGGGGAGTTCCTACGAGCAGTACTTC
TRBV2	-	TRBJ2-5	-	CAGTRSFWPQETQYF	TGTGCCGGCACCCGTAGTTTTTGGCCTCAAGAGACCCAGTACTTC
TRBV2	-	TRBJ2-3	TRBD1	CASSDDRGTDTQYF	TGTGCCAGCAGTGATGACAGGGGCACAGATACGCAGTATTTT
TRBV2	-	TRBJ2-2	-	CASSDYRAGELFF	TGTGCCAGCAGTGATTACAGGGCCGGGGAGCTGTTTTTT
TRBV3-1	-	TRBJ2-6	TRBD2	CASSQRGGGSGANVLTF	TGTGCCAGCAGCCAACGAGGCGGGGGGTCTGGGGCCAACGTCCTGACTTTC
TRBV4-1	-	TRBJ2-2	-	CASRPVTGELFF	TGCGCCAGCAGACCTGTCACCGGGGAGCTGTTTTTT
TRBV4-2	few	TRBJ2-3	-	CASSQDSSSTDTQYF	TGTGCCAGCAGCCAAGACAGCTCTAGCACAGATACGCAGTATTTT
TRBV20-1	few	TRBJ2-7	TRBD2	CSARGLAGPPAEQYF	TGCAGTGCTAGGGGACTAGCGGGACCTCCCGCCGAGCAGTACTTC
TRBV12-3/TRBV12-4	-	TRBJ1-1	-	CASSLAIGKVEAFF	TGTGCCAGCAGTTTAGCTATAGGGAAAGTTGAAGCTTTCTTT
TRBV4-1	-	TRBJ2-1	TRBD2	CASSQGPSLADEQFF	TGCGCCAGCAGCCAAGGGCCCTCACTAGCGGATGAGCAGTTCTTC
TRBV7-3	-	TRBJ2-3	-	CASSLYRDTQYF	TGTGCCAGCAGCCTCTATAGGGATACGCAGTATTTT